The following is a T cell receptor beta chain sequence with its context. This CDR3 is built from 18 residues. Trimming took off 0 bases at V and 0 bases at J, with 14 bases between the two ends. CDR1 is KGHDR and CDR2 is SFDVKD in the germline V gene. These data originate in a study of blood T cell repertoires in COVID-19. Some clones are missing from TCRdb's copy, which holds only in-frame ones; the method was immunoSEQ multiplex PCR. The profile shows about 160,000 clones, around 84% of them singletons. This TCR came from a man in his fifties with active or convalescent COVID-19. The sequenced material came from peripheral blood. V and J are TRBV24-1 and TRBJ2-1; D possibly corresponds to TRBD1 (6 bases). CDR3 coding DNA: TGTGCCACCAGTGATTTGCAAACTCAGGGGTCCTCCTACAATGAGCAGTTCTTC. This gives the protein CATSDLQTQGSSYNEQFF.